This note documents a single T cell receptor (beta chain) sequence. This sample was included in a study of blood T cell repertoires in COVID-19. Study-level information: PBMCs, B-cell-depleted T cells, or T cells were the source of the cDNA or gDNA that made up the material.

The method was immunoSEQ multiplex PCR; TCRdb's version includes in-frame clones alone and lacks a portion of them. The table shows around 140,000 clones, with more than 80% occurring only once. Germline CDR1 and CDR2: MNHNY and SVGAGI (reference sequence). V dropped 7 bases and J dropped 0; count of bases not matched to a gene: 8. The CDR3 is 16 amino acids. What was sequenced was peripheral blood. The sequence was obtained from a human donor in a cohort sampled during active COVID-19. The chain couples TRBV6-6 to TRBJ1-3, with TRBD1 identical over 8 bases. CDR3 protein: CASITGQDSSGNTIYF. For the CDR3, the DNA is TGTGCCAGCATTACGGGACAGGACTCCTCTGGAAACACCATATATTTT.